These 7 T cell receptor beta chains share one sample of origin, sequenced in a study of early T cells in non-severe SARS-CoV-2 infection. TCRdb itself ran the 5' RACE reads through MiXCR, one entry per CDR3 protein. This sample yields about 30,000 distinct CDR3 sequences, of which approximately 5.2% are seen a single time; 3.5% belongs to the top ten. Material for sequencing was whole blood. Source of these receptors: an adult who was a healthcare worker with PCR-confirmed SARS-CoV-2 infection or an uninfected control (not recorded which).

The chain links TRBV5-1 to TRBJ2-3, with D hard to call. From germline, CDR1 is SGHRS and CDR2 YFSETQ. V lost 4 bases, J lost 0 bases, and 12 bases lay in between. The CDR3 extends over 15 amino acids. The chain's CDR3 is CASSLRVQSTDTQYF. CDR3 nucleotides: TGCGCCAGCAGCCTCAGAGTTCAGAGCACAGATACGCAGTATTTT.

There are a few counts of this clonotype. In nucleotides, the CDR3 is TGCGCCAGCAGCCCGGGACATCTGAACACTGAAGCTTTCTTT. This sequence encodes CASSPGHLNTEAFF. The rearrangement uses TRBV5-1 and TRBJ1-1, with a weak D call TRBD1 (6 bases). Per the germline V gene, CDR1 is SGHRS and CDR2 is YFSETQ. The germline V and J ends were trimmed by 4 bases and 0 bases, with 10 bases remaining between them. The CDR3 has 14 residues.

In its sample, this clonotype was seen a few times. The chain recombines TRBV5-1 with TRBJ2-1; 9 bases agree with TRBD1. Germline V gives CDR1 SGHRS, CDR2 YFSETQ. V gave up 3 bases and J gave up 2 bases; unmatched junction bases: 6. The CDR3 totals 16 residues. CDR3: CASSSQGAFTYNEQFF. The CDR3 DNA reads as TGCGCCAGCAGCTCACAGGGGGCTTTCACCTACAATGAGCAGTTCTTC. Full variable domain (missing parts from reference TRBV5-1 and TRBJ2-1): KAGVTQTPRYLIKTRGQQVTLSCSPISGHRSVSWYQQTPGQGLQFLFEYFSETQRNKGNFPGRFSGRQFSNSRSEMNVSTLELGDSALYLCASSSQGAFTYNEQFFGPGTRLTVL.

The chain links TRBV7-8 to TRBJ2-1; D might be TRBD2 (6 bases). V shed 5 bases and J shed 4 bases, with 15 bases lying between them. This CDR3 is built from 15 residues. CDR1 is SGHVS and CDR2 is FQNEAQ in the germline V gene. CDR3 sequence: CASSGGSRNYNEQFF. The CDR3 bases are TGTGCCAGCAGCGGGGGGAGCCGGAATTACAATGAGCAGTTCTTC.

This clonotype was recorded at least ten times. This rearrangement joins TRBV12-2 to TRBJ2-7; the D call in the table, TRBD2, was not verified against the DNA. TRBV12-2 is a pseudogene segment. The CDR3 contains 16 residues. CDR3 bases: TGTGCAAGTCGCTTGTTACGGCGGGAGCTTAGGTACGAGCAGTACTTC. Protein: CASRLLRRELRYEQYF.

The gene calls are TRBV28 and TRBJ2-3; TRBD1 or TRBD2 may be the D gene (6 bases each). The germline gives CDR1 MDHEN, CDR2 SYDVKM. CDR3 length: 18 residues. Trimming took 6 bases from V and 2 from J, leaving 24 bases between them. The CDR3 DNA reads TGTGCCAGCAGAACTCCGGGACTTGATGTGGGGGCCACAGATACGCAGTATTTT. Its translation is CASRTPGLDVGATDTQYF. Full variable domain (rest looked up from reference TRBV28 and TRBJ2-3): DVKVTQSSRYLVKRTGEKVFLECVQDMDHENMFWYRQDPGLGLRLIYFSYDVKMKEKGDIPEGYSVSREKKERFSLILESASTNQTSMYLCASRTPGLDVGATDTQYFGPGTRLTVL.

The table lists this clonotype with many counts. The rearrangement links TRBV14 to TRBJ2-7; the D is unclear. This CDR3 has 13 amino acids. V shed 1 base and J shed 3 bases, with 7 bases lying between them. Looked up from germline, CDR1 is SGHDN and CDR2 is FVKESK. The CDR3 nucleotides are TGTGCCAGCAGCCAAGCAGCCCGCTACGAGCAGTACTTC. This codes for CASSQAARYEQYF. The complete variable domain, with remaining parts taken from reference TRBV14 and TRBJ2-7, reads EAGVTQFPSHSVIEKGQTVTLRCDPISGHDNLYWYRRVMGKEIKFLLHFVKESKQDESGMPNNRFLAERTGGTYSTLKVQPAELEDSGVYFCASSQAARYEQYFGPGTRLTVT.